A single T cell receptor beta chain is shown here with its context. The CDR3 sequence is 15 residues long. Germline values: CDR1 SGDLS, CDR2 YYNGEE. The J segment lost 3 bases and the V segment lost 0 bases, leaving 0 bases of the junction unmatched. The source of the sample is a study of early T cells in non-severe SARS-CoV-2 infection. Overall study context: Sequencing of unsorted whole blood was done on bulk RNA, leaving chains unpaired.

One entry per CDR3 protein, called by TCRdb with MiXCR from the 5' RACE reads. The sample holds over 55,000 distinct CDR3 sequences; 10% are singletons and the top ten take over 8.5%. The receptor's source is an adult who was a healthcare worker with PCR-confirmed SARS-CoV-2 infection or an uninfected control (not recorded which). The chain recombines TRBV9 with TRBJ2-7, with 13 bases identical to TRBD2. Sequences were obtained from whole blood. CDR3 in DNA: TGTGCCAGCAGCGTAGGGACTAGCGGGGGCTACGAGCAGTACTTC. It codes for CASSVGTSGGYEQYF.